Below, 21 T cell receptor beta chains from the same sample are listed, as sequenced in a study of T cell responses to AZD1222 COVID-19 vaccine. Profiled with immunoSEQ multiplex PCR; TCRdb holds only in-frame clones, not every one. The sample holds some 130,000 clones, 91% seen once. The specimen was peripheral blood, collected on day 0 of AZD1222 vaccination. These TCRs come from an adult in good health.

V and J are TRBV5-1 and TRBJ1-4; 9 nucleotides line up with TRBD1. J was trimmed by 8 bases and V by 5 bases; bases with no gene match: 7. This CDR3 has 14 amino acids. CDR1 SGHRS and CDR2 YFSETQ come from the germline V gene. The CDR3 bases are TGCGCCAGCAGTAAACAGGGGGCGCAGGAAAAACTGTTTTTT. Its translation is CASSKQGAQEKLFF.

The rearrangement uses TRBV6-1 and TRBJ2-7; 8 bases are shared with TRBD2. J was trimmed by 4 bases and V by 2 bases; bases with no gene match: 7. CDR1 is MNHNS and CDR2 is SASEGT in the germline V gene. The CDR3 is made up of 15 amino acids. The CDR3: CASSEWGTRGYEQYF. CDR3 DNA sequence: TGTGCCAGCAGTGAATGGGGGACTAGGGGGTACGAGCAGTACTTC.

V gene TRBV27 combines with J gene TRBJ1-4, with 8 bases matching TRBD1. Germline CDR1 and CDR2: MNHEY and SMNVEV (reference sequence). V trimming: 4 bases; J trimming: 0 bases; junction bases outside the gene matches: 10. The CDR3 spans 18 residues. The CDR3 loop is CASSSGTGRPSTNEKLFF. As DNA, the CDR3 is TGTGCCAGCAGTTCCGGGACAGGCAGACCCTCAACTAATGAAAAACTGTTTTTT.

This clone was seen a single time. The chain joins TRBV25-1 to TRBJ2-7; D tentatively reads TRBD1 or TRBD2 (6 bases each). This CDR3 comprises 15 residues. Germline V gene lookup returns CDR1 MGHDK and CDR2 SYGVNS. V was cut by 3 bases and J by 0 bases, with 12 bases left in between. The CDR3 sequence is CASSDSGASSYEQYF. As DNA, the CDR3 is TGTGCCAGCAGTGATTCGGGGGCGAGCTCCTACGAGCAGTACTTC.

The chain is built from TRBV5-8 and TRBJ2-7; D is ambiguous. Germline V lookup: CDR1 SGHTS, CDR2 YDEGEE. This CDR3 has 11 amino acids. Trimming shortened V by 4 bases and J by 6 bases, and 8 bases separated the two germline ends. The CDR3 nucleotides are TGTGCCAGCAGCCCACGGACCGAGCAGTACTTC. This codes for CASSPRTEQYF.

This chain uses TRBV7-9 with TRBJ1-2; possible D gene TRBD1, 5 bases. The germline CDR1 and CDR2 sequences are SEHNR and FQNEAQ (reference sequence). V lost 5 bases to trimming and J lost 8 bases, with 9 bases between them. CDR3 length: 11 residues. This CDR3 reads CASSLTGGYTF. The CDR3 DNA follows: TGTGCCAGCAGCCTAACAGGAGGCTACACCTTC.

The CDR3 protein is CASSQDRWSGESPNEKLFF. The CDR3 coding sequence is TGTGCCAGCAGCCAAGATCGGTGGAGTGGAGAATCTCCTAATGAAAAACTGTTTTTT. The chain joins TRBV3-1 (or the pseudogene TRBV3-2) to TRBJ1-4; D ambiguous. Germline values: CDR1 LGHDT, CDR2 YNNKEL (reference sequence). The CDR3 has 19 residues. Deletions cut 0 bases from V and 3 bases from J, with 20 bases between.

The chain has TRBV11-3 and TRBJ2-1; TRBD2 matches 11 bases. Germline V gene sequence: CDR1 SGHNT, CDR2 YENEEA. V shed 5 bases, J shed 5 bases, and the junction held 5 bases outside the gene matches. This CDR3 has 15 amino acids. The CDR3 bases are TGTGCCAGCAGCCGGACTAGCGGGCGGAACAATGAGCAGTTCTTC. It specifies CASSRTSGRNNEQFF.

This clone was detected once. The chain employs TRBV19 and TRBJ1-1; possibly TRBD1 for D (6 bases). CDR1 is LNHDA, CDR2 SQIVND, per germline (reference sequence). The CDR3 loop spans 14 amino acids. V was pared by 3 bases and J by 8 bases, with 16 bases between. CDR3 DNA sequence: TGTGCCAGTAGTATTGGGACTCCCGGGACAGAAGCTTTCTTT. It specifies CASSIGTPGTEAFF.

This chain joins TRBV5-4 and TRBJ2-3; D remains ambiguous. Germline loops: CDR1 SGHNT, CDR2 YYREEE (reference sequence). Trimming took 4 bases from V and 9 from J, leaving 12 bases between them. The CDR3 is made up of 12 amino acids. DNA for the CDR3: TGTGCCAGCAGCCCTAATTCCCAGACGCAGTATTTT. Its protein is CASSPNSQTQYF.

Comment on this clone: It is likely a read error, because the conserved phenylalanine at the end of the CDR3 is missing. The V and J genes are TRBV5-4 and TRBJ1-1, with D perhaps matching TRBD1 (5 bases). CDR3 length: 14 residues. Trimming removed 0 bases at V and 3 bases at J, with 9 bases between. Germline lookup yields CDR1 SGHNT and CDR2 YYREEE (reference sequence). The CDR3 region has the DNA TGTGCCAGCAGCTTGGCGCTGGGGGACACTGAAGCTTTCCTT. This sequence encodes CASSLALGDTEAFL.

The chain's CDR3 is CASSLAWQESSYEQYF. In DNA form, the CDR3 reads TGTGCCAGCAGCTTAGCGTGGCAGGAGAGCTCCTACGAGCAGTACTTC. The V call is TRBV7-9, the J call TRBJ2-7; D is unclear. The CDR3 extends over 16 amino acids. Per the germline V gene, CDR1 is SEHNR and CDR2 is FQNEAQ (reference sequence). V gave up 0 bases and J gave up 0 bases, with 12 bases separating them.

The chain combines TRBV7-3 with TRBJ1-5; 7 nucleotides align to TRBD1. Germline CDR1 reads SGHTA; CDR2 reads FQGTGA. V lost 3 bases to trimming and J lost 0 bases; unmatched junction nucleotides: 2. The CDR3 length is 15 residues. CDR3 nucleotide sequence: TGTGCCAGCAGCTTGACAGGGCATAGCAATCAGCCCCAGCATTTT. As protein: CASSLTGHSNQPQHF.

The chain links TRBV29-1 to TRBJ1-4, with D perhaps TRBD1 (5 bases). The V and J ends lost 0 bases and 8 bases respectively, with 10 bases between them. The CDR3 spans 13 residues. Germline CDR1 and CDR2: SQVTM and ANQGSEA. CDR3 region: CSVEERYREKLFF. CDR3 sequence (DNA): TGCAGCGTTGAAGAGCGATACAGGGAAAAACTGTTTTTT.

V and J are TRBV7-3 and TRBJ2-5, with D tentatively TRBD1 (5 bases). This CDR3 has 15 amino acids. V lost 2 bases and J 5 bases, leaving 15 bases between the germline ends. Germline V gives CDR1 SGHTA, CDR2 FQGTGA. The CDR3, as DNA: TGTGCCAGCAGCTTATATGGCAGGGTCATGGAGACCCAGTACTTC. Translating gives CASSLYGRVMETQYF.

The chain carries TRBV11-2 and TRBJ2-5; the match to TRBD2 covers 8 bases. The CDR3 has 15 residues. The J segment lost 2 bases and the V segment lost 5 bases, leaving 7 bases of the junction unmatched. CDR1 is SGHAT, CDR2 FQNNGV, per germline. The CDR3 DNA is TGTGCCAGCAGCCCCGCACTAGCGGTACAAGAGACCCAGTACTTC. Its translation is CASSPALAVQETQYF. Full variable domain (remainder filled in from reference TRBV11-2 and TRBJ2-5): EAGVAQSPRYKIIEKRQSVAFWCNPISGHATLYWYQQILGQGPKLLIQFQNNGVVDDSQLPKDRFSAERLKGVDSTLKIQPAKLEDSAVYLCASSPALAVQETQYFGPGTRLLVL.

The chain combines TRBV7-3 with TRBJ1-1, with D hard to call. Germline lookup yields CDR1 SGHTA and CDR2 FQGTGA. This CDR3 is 13 amino acids long. Trimming took off 0 bases at V and 8 bases at J, with 10 bases between the two ends. The CDR3 sequence: CASSLTTRSEAFF. CDR3 in DNA: TGTGCCAGCAGCTTAACGACAAGGTCCGAAGCTTTCTTT.

The CDR3 coding sequence is TGTGCCAGCAGCCTATCCCGACAGGGAAACTATGGCTACACCTTC. Protein: CASSLSRQGNYGYTF. The genes are TRBV4-2 and TRBJ1-2; the match to TRBD1 covers 7 bases. The CDR3 is 15 residues long. Trimming took 4 bases from V and 2 from J; bases not matched to a gene: 7. The germline V gene encodes CDR1 LGHNA and CDR2 YNFKEQ.

V gene TRBV5-6 combines with J gene TRBJ2-2; D call uncertain. Trimming removed 0 bases from V and 4 bases from J, with 4 bases in between. The CDR3 runs to 13 residues. From germline, CDR1 is SGHDT and CDR2 YYEEEE. The CDR3 DNA is TGTGCCAGCAGCTTGGTTTTCACCGGGGAGCTGTTTTTT. It translates to CASSLVFTGELFF.

This chain uses TRBV10-3 with TRBJ2-5; unclear D gene. V was pared by 6 bases and J by 5 bases, with 7 bases between. CDR1 ENHRY and CDR2 SYGVKD come from the germline V gene. CDR3 length: 11 amino acids. The CDR3 DNA reads TGTGCCATCAGGGATCGGGAGACCCAGTACTTC. It is translated as CAIRDRETQYF.

This chain uses TRBV14 with TRBJ1-1; no clear D. In germline, CDR1 is SGHDN, CDR2 FVKESK. This CDR3 comprises 13 residues. Trimming removed 3 bases at V and 5 bases at J, with 10 bases between. The CDR3 here is CASSQGWGTEAFF. The CDR3 DNA sequence: TGTGCCAGCAGCCAGGGATGGGGAACTGAAGCTTTCTTT.